This TCR beta chain was sequenced for a study of blood T cells in healthy people across ages. Overall study results and limits: The study could not conclusively compare naive and antigen-experienced cells, given its unsorted PBMCs.

CDR1 is LGHNA and CDR2 is YSLEER in the germline V gene. The CDR3 sequence is 13 residues long. V was clipped by 6 bases and J by 9 bases, with 15 bases between them. The authors ran a second PCR of 7 to 11 cycles using a sample-barcoded 5' primer and a J-beta primer mix. Each cDNA molecule, via a template-switch adaptor with 12 random nucleotides, was tagged. TCRdb re-called the 5' RACE reads through MiXCR, storing one row per CDR3 protein. The sample lists 1.4 million or so distinct CDR3 sequences; 35% to 45% were seen once. All donors came from Russia, were Caucasian and healthy, and spanned ages roughly 6 to 95. A minimum of 5.5 micrograms of total RNA was extracted per sample. About this clonotype: Its target is unknown.

Sequenced material: blood. The TCR sequence derives from a woman younger than 35 in good health. V gene TRBV4-3 combines with J gene TRBJ1-5; D is undetermined. CDR3 sequence (DNA): TGCGCCAGCAGACAAAGCCCCCTCGGGCCCCAGCATTTT. Residues: CASRQSPLGPQHF.